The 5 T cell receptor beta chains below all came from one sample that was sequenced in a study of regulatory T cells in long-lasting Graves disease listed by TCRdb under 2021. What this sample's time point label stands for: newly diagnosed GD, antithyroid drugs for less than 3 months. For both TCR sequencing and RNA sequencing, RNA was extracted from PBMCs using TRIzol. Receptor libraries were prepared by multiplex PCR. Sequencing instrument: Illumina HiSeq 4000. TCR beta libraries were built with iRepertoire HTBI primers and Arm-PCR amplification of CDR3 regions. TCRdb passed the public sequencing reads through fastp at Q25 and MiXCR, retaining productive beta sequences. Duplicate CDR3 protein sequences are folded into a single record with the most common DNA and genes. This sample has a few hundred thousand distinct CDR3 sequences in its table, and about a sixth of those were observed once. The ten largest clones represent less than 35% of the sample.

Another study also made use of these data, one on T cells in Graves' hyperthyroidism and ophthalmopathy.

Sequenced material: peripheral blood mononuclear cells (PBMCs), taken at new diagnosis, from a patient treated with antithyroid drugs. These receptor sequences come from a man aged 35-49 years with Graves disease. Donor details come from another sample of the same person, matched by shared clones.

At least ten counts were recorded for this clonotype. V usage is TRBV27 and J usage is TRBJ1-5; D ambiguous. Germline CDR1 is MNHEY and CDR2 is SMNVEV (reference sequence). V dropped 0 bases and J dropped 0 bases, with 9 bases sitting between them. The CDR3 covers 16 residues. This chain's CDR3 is CASSLSFQASNQPQHF. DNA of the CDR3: TGTGCCAGCAGTTTATCGTTCCAGGCTAGCAATCAGCCCCAGCATTTT.

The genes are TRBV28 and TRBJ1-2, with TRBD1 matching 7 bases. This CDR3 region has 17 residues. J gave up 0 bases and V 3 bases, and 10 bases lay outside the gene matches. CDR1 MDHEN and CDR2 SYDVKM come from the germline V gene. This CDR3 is CASSFPGQRYTNYGYTF. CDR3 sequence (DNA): TGTGCCAGCAGTTTCCCGGGACAGCGCTACACTAACTATGGCTACACCTTC.

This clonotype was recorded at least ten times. In nucleotides, the CDR3 is TGCAGTGCTAGACCGCAGGGAGAAGGCATTATACGGGAGCAGTACTTC. Its protein product is CSARPQGEGIIREQYF. This sequence joins TRBV20-1 and TRBJ2-7; D may match TRBD1 or TRBD2 (5 bases each). Germline V gene sequence: CDR1 DFQATT, CDR2 SNEGSKA (reference sequence). This CDR3 is 16 amino acids long. V gave up 2 bases and J gave up 7 bases, with 24 bases separating them.

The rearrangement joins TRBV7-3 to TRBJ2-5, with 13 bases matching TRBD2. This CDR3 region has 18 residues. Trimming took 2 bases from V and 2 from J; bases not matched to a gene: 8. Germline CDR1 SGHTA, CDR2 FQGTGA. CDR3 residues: CASSLPRLAGGLQETQYF. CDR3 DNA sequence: TGTGCCAGCAGCTTACCAAGACTAGCGGGGGGCCTTCAAGAGACCCAGTACTTC.

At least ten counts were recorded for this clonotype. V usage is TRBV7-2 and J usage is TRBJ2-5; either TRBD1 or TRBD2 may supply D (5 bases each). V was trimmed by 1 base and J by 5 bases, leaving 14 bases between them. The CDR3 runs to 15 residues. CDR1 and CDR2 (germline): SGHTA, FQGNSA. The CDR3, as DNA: TGTGCCAGCAGCTTAGACTGGGGGAATTCGGAGACCCAGTACTTC. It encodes CASSLDWGNSETQYF.